One sample yielded the 21 T cell receptor beta chains listed below, sequenced in a study of blood T cell repertoires in COVID-19. Only in-frame clones appear in the TCRdb table, and some are missing; sequencing was by immunoSEQ multiplex PCR. The sample has a few hundred thousand clones; around nine tenths are singletons. The sequenced sample was peripheral blood. The receptor set was obtained from a woman aged 25 to 39 with COVID-19, enrolled during active disease.

V usage is TRBV5-1 and J usage is TRBJ1-6; D gene unclear. Germline values: CDR1 SGHRS, CDR2 YFSETQ. The CDR3 extends over 14 amino acids. Trimming cost V 0 bases and J 5 bases, with 6 bases left between them. CDR3 sequence (DNA): TGCGCCAGCAGCTTGGGGCGGGATAATTCACCCCTCCACTTT. Amino acids: CASSLGRDNSPLHF.

The chain links TRBV11-3 to TRBJ2-3; D perhaps matches TRBD2 (7 bases). The CDR3 contains 16 residues. V lost 5 bases, J lost 0 bases, and 15 bases lay in between. Germline V lookup: CDR1 SGHNT, CDR2 YENEEA. CDR3 sequence reads: CASSPLPGGSTDTQYF. DNA for the CDR3: TGTGCCAGCAGCCCCTTACCGGGGGGCAGCACAGATACGCAGTATTTT.

V gene TRBV7-8 combines with J gene TRBJ2-3; 15 nucleotides agree with TRBD2. Losses at the gene ends were 0 bases for V and 5 bases for J; bases not matched to a gene: 3. CDR3 length: 17 amino acids. Germline CDR1 reads SGHVS; CDR2 reads FQNEAQ. The CDR3 nucleotides read TGTGCCAGCAGCTTAGCGGGGACTAGCGGGGGGATAGATACGCAGTATTTT. As protein: CASSLAGTSGGIDTQYF.

The J gene is TRBJ2-2, the V gene TRBV6-4; 7 positions match TRBD1. In germline, CDR1 is MRHNA, CDR2 SNTAGT. V lost 7 bases and J lost 6; bases outside the gene matches: 11. The CDR3 spans 15 residues. The CDR3 is CASKVEQGIAGELFF. The CDR3 DNA follows: TGTGCCAGCAAGGTAGAACAGGGGATCGCCGGGGAGCTGTTTTTT.

V and J are TRBV19 and TRBJ1-5; D may be TRBD1 (5 bases). The CDR3 consists of 12 residues. Germline V gene sequence: CDR1 LNHDA, CDR2 SQIVND (reference sequence). The V end was cut by 1 base, the J end by 10 bases, with 8 bases between. CDR3 DNA: TGTGCCAGTAGTATAGCGGGGGAACCCCAGCATTTT. It translates to CASSIAGEPQHF.

The rearrangement links TRBV28 to TRBJ1-4; the D is unclear. CDR3 length: 12 residues. Trimming took off 6 bases at V and 5 bases at J, with 7 bases between the two ends. Germline CDR1 is MDHEN and CDR2 is SYDVKM. CDR3 in amino acids: CASSPVNEKLFF. The CDR3 nucleotides are TGTGCCAGCAGCCCCGTAAATGAAAAACTGTTTTTT.

This chain connects TRBV28 to TRBJ2-5; 8 nucleotides align to TRBD2. Germline loops: CDR1 MDHEN, CDR2 SYDVKM. V lost 5 bases, J lost 5 bases, and 10 bases stayed unmatched. This CDR3 spans 15 amino acids. CDR3 nucleotides: TGTGCCAGCAGTGGACCCGGCGGGGGGATGGAGACCCAGTACTTC. It is translated as CASSGPGGGMETQYF.

V gene TRBV19 combines with J gene TRBJ1-2; D not certain. Germline-derived CDR1 and CDR2 are LNHDA and SQIVND (reference sequence). The CDR3 contains 14 residues. Trimming removed 0 bases from V and 7 bases from J, with 12 bases in between. The chain's CDR3 is CASSIDLSGAGYTF. The DNA for the CDR3 is TGTGCCAGTAGTATAGATCTATCGGGAGCTGGCTACACCTTC.

The rearrangement joins TRBV2 to TRBJ2-1, with unresolved D. The CDR3 extends over 14 amino acids. The V and J ends lost 8 bases and 4 bases respectively, with 15 bases between them. Germline V gene lookup returns CDR1 SNHLY and CDR2 FYNNEI. CDR3 coding DNA: TGTGCCAGCTTTAGAACAAGCGCTTACAATGAGCAGTTCTTC. Its translation: CASFRTSAYNEQFF.

V usage is TRBV7-6 and J usage is TRBJ1-1; D unresolved. Germline loops: CDR1 SGHVS, CDR2 FNYEAQ. Trimming took 1 base from V and 1 from J, leaving 10 bases between them. The CDR3 is 15 residues long. The CDR3 reads CASSLGRRANTEAFF. The CDR3 coding sequence is TGTGCCAGCAGCTTAGGACGGCGGGCGAACACTGAAGCTTTCTTT.

The CDR3 sequence is CASSVGEGWKLFF. The CDR3 nucleotides read TGTGCCAGCAGCGTAGGGGAGGGATGGAAACTGTTTTTT. V usage is TRBV9 and J usage is TRBJ1-4; D is uncertain. Germline-derived CDR1 and CDR2 are SGDLS and YYNGEE. The CDR3 covers 13 residues. With 0 bases removed from V and 11 bases from J, the gap between germline ends came to 11 bases.

The V call is TRBV6-2 or TRBV6-3, the J call TRBJ2-7, with 8 bases lining up with TRBD1. The junction had 7 bases not matched to a gene; V was cut back by 5 bases and J by 1 base. This CDR3 is 15 amino acids long. The germline CDR1 and CDR2 sequences are MNHEY and SVGEGT. CDR3 sequence (DNA): TGTGCCAGCAGTGCAGGGGGCTCCCTATCCTACGAGCAGTACGTC. It specifies CASSAGGSLSYEQYV.

The chain joins TRBV5-1 to TRBJ1-5, with 7 positions matching TRBD1. CDR1 and CDR2 (germline): SGHRS, YFSETQ. This CDR3 spans 15 amino acids. The junction had 8 bases not matched to a gene; V was cut back by 4 bases and J by 4 bases. The chain's CDR3 is CASSLGQTDNQPQHF. The DNA for the CDR3 is TGCGCCAGCAGCCTGGGACAGACAGATAATCAGCCCCAGCATTTT.

The rearrangement links TRBV4-3 to TRBJ2-3; 11 bases match TRBD2. Trimming removed 5 bases from V and 1 base from J; junction bases left unmatched: 8. Germline-derived CDR1 and CDR2 are LGHNA and YSLEER. This CDR3 region has 17 residues. CDR3 nucleotide sequence: TGCGCCAGCAGCAGTCGGACTAGCGGGTCGGGCACAGATACGCAGTATTTT. Amino acid sequence: CASSSRTSGSGTDTQYF.

This sequence joins TRBV7-8 and TRBJ1-4; perhaps TRBD1 as D (5 bases). V lost 5 bases to trimming and J lost 8 bases, with 15 bases between them. Germline assignment: CDR1 SGHVS and CDR2 FQNEAQ. This CDR3 is 14 amino acids long. The CDR3 spells CASSPAGGGEKLFF. CDR3 nucleotide sequence: TGTGCCAGCAGCCCTGCCGGGGGTGGGGAAAAACTGTTTTTT. The full variable domain, in which reference TRBV7-8 and TRBJ1-4 provide the parts outside the CDR3, is GAGVSQSPRYKVAKRGQDVALRCDPISGHVSLFWYQQALGQGPEFLTYFQNEAQLDKSGLPSDRFFAERPEGSVSTLKIQRTQQEDSAVYLCASSPAGGGEKLFFGSGTQLSVL.

This clone was seen once. The chain has TRBV5-1 and TRBJ2-1, with D possibly TRBD1 on 5 matching bases. The V end was cut by 0 bases, the J end by 6 bases, with 10 bases between. The CDR3 sequence is 14 residues long. Germline V gives CDR1 SGHRS, CDR2 YFSETQ. The CDR3 sequence is CASSLVARGNEQFF. The CDR3 nucleotides are TGCGCCAGCAGCTTGGTAGCTAGGGGCAATGAGCAGTTCTTC.

The chain employs TRBV5-4 and TRBJ2-1; perhaps TRBD2 as D (6 bases). V was trimmed by 0 bases and J by 6 bases, leaving 16 bases between them. Germline values: CDR1 SGHNT, CDR2 YYREEE (reference sequence). This CDR3 comprises 16 residues. The CDR3 DNA sequence: TGTGCCAGCAGCTTGGGGGCTAGCGCTAGGGGCAATGAGCAGTTCTTC. It codes for CASSLGASARGNEQFF.

The chain couples TRBV28 to TRBJ1-4, with 9 bases fitting TRBD1. The length of the CDR3 is 13 residues. Trimming at V came to 8 bases and at J to 5 bases, leaving 3 bases not matched to a gene. Germline V gene data show CDR1 as MDHEN and CDR2 as SYDVKM. CDR3 sequence: CASEDRGNEKLFF. CDR3 nucleotide sequence: TGTGCCAGCGAGGACAGGGGCAATGAAAAACTGTTTTTT.

The chain carries TRBV6-4 and TRBJ1-2; D is unclear. The V end lost 6 bases, the J end lost 2 bases, and 16 bases lay between the germline ends. The CDR3 consists of 15 residues. From germline, CDR1 is MRHNA and CDR2 SNTAGT. CDR3 in DNA: TGTGCCAGCAGCCCTGGGAGGACCAGAAACTATGGCTACACCTTC. This encodes CASSPGRTRNYGYTF.

This clone was counted only a few times. The J gene is TRBJ1-2, the V gene TRBV7-9; 10 bases are a match to TRBD1. CDR3 size: 15 residues. CDR1 is SEHNR, CDR2 FQNEAQ, per germline (reference sequence). V was clipped by 1 base and J by 4 bases; unmatched bases: 3. CDR3 sequence (DNA): TGTGCCAGCAGCTTAGGACAGGGGGCCGTCTATGGCTACACCTTC. The encoded protein is CASSLGQGAVYGYTF.

The V gene is TRBV3-1 (or the pseudogene TRBV3-2), the J gene TRBJ1-5; 8 bases fit TRBD1. Trimming removed 5 bases from V and 2 bases from J; junction bases left unmatched: 5. This CDR3 is 15 amino acids long. Germline lookup yields CDR1 LGHDT and CDR2 YNNKEL (reference sequence). CDR3 nucleotide sequence: TGTGCCAGCAGCTCCTCGGACAGGGGCAATCAGCCCCAGCATTTT. It encodes CASSSSDRGNQPQHF.